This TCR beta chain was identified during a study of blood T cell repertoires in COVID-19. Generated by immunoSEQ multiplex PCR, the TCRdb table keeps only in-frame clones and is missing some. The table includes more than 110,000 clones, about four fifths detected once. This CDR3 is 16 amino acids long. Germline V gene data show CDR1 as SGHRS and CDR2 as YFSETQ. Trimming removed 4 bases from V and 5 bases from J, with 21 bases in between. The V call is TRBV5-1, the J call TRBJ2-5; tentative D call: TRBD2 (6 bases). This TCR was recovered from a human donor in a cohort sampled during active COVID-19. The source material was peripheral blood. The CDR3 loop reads CASSKPEGALWETQYF. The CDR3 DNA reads TGCGCCAGCAGCAAACCGGAGGGCGCCTTGTGGGAGACCCAGTACTTC.